One sample yielded the 32 T cell receptor beta chains listed below, sequenced in a study of CD8+ T cells in alopecia areata. RNA extraction and reverse transcription yielded cDNA as sequencing template. Here immunoSEQ multiplex PCR was the method, and the copy in TCRdb shows in-frame clones only, minus some. The table records 120,000 to 150,000 clones, roughly 82% of them present only once. Stated treatment: oral pan-JAK inhibitor, 5-10 mg twice daily. The sample here was CD8+ T cells sorted from blood, taken at week 4, from a patient treated with tofacitinib. The receptors come from a human donor with alopecia areata.

This sequence joins TRBV7-9 and TRBJ1-6; 8 bases fit TRBD1. The CDR3 has 15 residues. Trimming removed 1 base from V and 5 bases from J; junction bases left unmatched: 1. Germline V gene sequence: CDR1 SEHNR, CDR2 FQNEAQ (reference sequence). Written as DNA, the CDR3 is TGTGCCAGCAGCTTAGTGGGACAGGATAATTCACCCCTCCACTTT. Translation: CASSLVGQDNSPLHF.

V is TRBV4-3 and J is TRBJ2-7, with D perhaps TRBD2 (5 bases). The ends were cut back, 1 base at V and 2 bases at J, with 9 bases in the middle. The length of the CDR3 is 14 residues. Per the germline V gene, CDR1 is LGHNA and CDR2 is YSLEER. The CDR3: CASSQVTGTYEQYF. The DNA for the CDR3 is TGCGCCAGCAGCCAAGTTACGGGAACCTACGAGCAGTACTTC.

The gene calls are TRBV27 and TRBJ1-2; 10 bases line up with TRBD1. The CDR3 is 15 residues long. V gave up 5 bases and J gave up 4 bases; unmatched junction bases: 7. Per the germline V gene, CDR1 is MNHEY and CDR2 is SMNVEV (reference sequence). CDR3 DNA sequence: TGTGCCAGCAGTACTTGGGACAGGGGAGGCTATGGCTACACCTTC. This codes for CASSTWDRGGYGYTF.

The table lists this clone with a few counts. V and J are TRBV5-1 and TRBJ2-3; weak D call: TRBD1 (6 bases). This CDR3 has 15 residues. Germline CDR1 and CDR2: SGHRS and YFSETQ. The V gene lost 6 bases and the J gene lost 4 bases, with 18 bases spanning the gap. The DNA for the CDR3 is TGCGCCAGCACCTCTACAGGGTCCGGCCCAGATACGCAGTATTTT. The encoded protein is CASTSTGSGPDTQYF.

This clone was picked up a small number of times. J is TRBJ2-3 and V is TRBV10-3; 12 bases are a match to TRBD1. Looked up from germline, CDR1 is ENHRY and CDR2 is SYGVKD. The CDR3 runs 16 residues. Trimming cost V 5 bases and J 4 bases; bases outside gene matches: 7. CDR3 coding DNA: TGTGCCATCAGTCTCGGGACAGGGGGCAGTGCAGATACGCAGTATTTT. Translation: CAISLGTGGSADTQYF.

CDR3 sequence (DNA): TGCGCCAGCAGCCAAGTGCCGGCAGGACACCAAGGAGATACGCAGTATTTT. Its translation: CASSQVPAGHQGDTQYF. The chain joins TRBV4-3 to TRBJ2-3; D may be TRBD1 (5 bases). Trimming stripped 1 base from V and 5 bases from J, with 19 bases between. The CDR3 runs 17 residues. Germline V gives CDR1 LGHNA, CDR2 YSLEER.

Turning to this clone: The sample contains more than one DNA sequence encoding this CDR3. The gene calls are TRBV6-1 and TRBJ2-7; D uncertain. In germline, CDR1 is MNHNS, CDR2 SASEGT. The CDR3 is 13 amino acids. V lost 3 bases, J lost 7 bases, and 13 bases lay in between. The CDR3 sequence is CASSDRLNREQYF. For the CDR3, the DNA is TGTGCCAGCAGTGACAGGCTGAATCGGGAGCAGTACTTC.

The chain couples TRBV4-3 to TRBJ2-2; tentatively, D is TRBD2 (6 bases). Germline V gene lookup returns CDR1 LGHNA and CDR2 YSLEER. V shed 1 base and J shed 8 bases, with 20 bases lying between them. There are 17 residues in the CDR3. The CDR3 coding sequence is TGCGCCAGCAGCCAAGCCGGGGGTCCTAGATGGCCGGGGGAGCTGTTTTTT. This encodes CASSQAGGPRWPGELFF.

The chain employs TRBV15 and TRBJ2-3; 14 bases line up with TRBD2. CDR1 is LNHNV and CDR2 is YYDKDF in the germline V gene (reference sequence). The CDR3 spans 19 residues. The V and J ends lost 0 bases and 6 bases, in that order; junction bases with no gene match: 11. The CDR3 nucleotides read TGTGCCACCAGCAGAGACCCCAGGACTAGCGGGGGGCCGGAGGATACGCAGTATTTT. It encodes CATSRDPRTSGGPEDTQYF.

This clone was counted between two and nine times. This chain joins TRBV5-1 and TRBJ2-4; 9 positions match TRBD1. Germline trimming cut 5 bases from V and 6 bases from J; bases unmatched to any gene: 9. The V gene's germline CDR1 is SGHRS and CDR2 YFSETQ. The CDR3 totals 15 residues. The CDR3 sequence is CASRAGTGLGNIQYF. The CDR3 bases are TGCGCCAGCAGGGCCGGGACAGGGCTTGGAAACATTCAGTACTTC.

CDR3 loop: CASSSPGGTVWNEQFF. DNA of the CDR3: TGCGCCAGCAGCTCCCCAGGGGGGACTGTTTGGAATGAGCAGTTCTTC. The rearrangement joins TRBV4-1 to TRBJ2-1; possibly TRBD1 for D (7 bases). The CDR3 consists of 16 residues. V lost 5 bases and J 7 bases, leaving 21 bases between the germline ends. CDR1 is MGHRA and CDR2 is YSYEKL in the germline V gene.

The rearrangement joins TRBV18 to TRBJ2-5; 11 bases line up with TRBD1. This CDR3 has 18 amino acids. J lost 3 bases, V lost 3 bases, and 12 bases had no gene match. CDR1 KGHSH and CDR2 LQKENI come from the germline V gene. The CDR3, as DNA: TGTGCCAGCTCACCCGCAAACCGGGACAGGGGGAAAGAAGAGACCCAGTACTTC. This translates into CASSPANRDRGKEETQYF.

The chain carries TRBV6-5 and TRBJ1-1; D uncertain. The CDR3 consists of 15 residues. Trimming stripped 0 bases from V and 1 base from J, with 9 bases between. CDR1 MNHEY and CDR2 SVGAGI come from the germline V gene. As DNA, the CDR3 is TGTGCCAGCAGTTACTCGCGGGCCGGGAACACTGAAGCTTTCTTT. This codes for CASSYSRAGNTEAFF.

This clone occurred a few times. The chain couples TRBV10-3 to TRBJ2-4; perhaps TRBD2 as D (7 bases). Germline V CDR1 and CDR2: ENHRY, SYGVKD. Trimming left V 10 bases short and J 5 bases short, with 15 bases between. The CDR3 is made up of 13 amino acids. The CDR3 DNA sequence: TGTGCCACCGCTGGGGGGGGCGAAAACATTCAGTACTTC. It is translated as CATAGGGENIQYF.

V is TRBV29-1 and J is TRBJ2-2; the D gene could be TRBD1 or TRBD2 (5 bases each). Germline CDR1 is SQVTM and CDR2 is ANQGSEA. The CDR3 extends over 14 amino acids. V lost 5 bases and J 6 bases, leaving 16 bases between the germline ends. CDR3 residues: CSVIGAGHPGELFF. CDR3 sequence (DNA): TGCAGCGTTATCGGGGCAGGGCACCCCGGGGAGCTGTTTTTT.

This clone occurred once. The same CDR3 also results from other DNA sequences found in this sample. V is TRBV6-5 and J is TRBJ2-7; unclear D gene. CDR3 length equals 13 residues. V shed 0 bases and J shed 3 bases, with 6 bases lying between them. Germline V lookup: CDR1 MNHEY, CDR2 SVGAGI. The CDR3 spells CASSYSGSYEQYF. The CDR3 coding sequence is TGTGCCAGCAGTTACTCGGGAAGCTACGAGCAGTACTTC.

CDR3 coding DNA: TGTGCCAGCAGCTTAATCCCCTACAATGAGCAGTTCTTC. This translates into CASSLIPYNEQFF. This chain joins TRBV7-3 and TRBJ2-1, with D uncertain. The germline V gene encodes CDR1 SGHTA and CDR2 FQGTGA. The V end lost 1 base, the J end lost 2 bases, and 3 bases lay between the germline ends. The CDR3 contains 13 residues.

The chain has TRBV28 and TRBJ2-5, with D unclear. The CDR3 consists of 11 residues. V lost 5 bases, J lost 8 bases, and 9 bases lay in between. Germline V gives CDR1 MDHEN, CDR2 SYDVKM. CDR3 nucleotide sequence: TGTGCCAGCAGTCTACGGGCCACCCAGTACTTC. This codes for CASSLRATQYF.

The chain is built from TRBV5-6 and TRBJ2-1; 12 nucleotides agree with TRBD2. V lost 4 bases to trimming and J lost 3 bases; unmatched junction nucleotides: 5. The CDR3 spans 16 residues. The germline V gene encodes CDR1 SGHDT and CDR2 YYEEEE. The CDR3 is CASSGGLAGYYNEQFF. The CDR3 nucleotides are TGTGCCAGCAGCGGTGGACTAGCGGGGTACTACAATGAGCAGTTCTTC. Drawing the rest from reference TRBV5-6 and TRBJ2-1, the complete variable domain is DAGVTQSPTHLIKTRGQQVTLRCSPKSGHDTVSWYQQALGQGPQFIFQYYEEEERQRGNFPDRFSGHQFPNYSSELNVNALLLGDSALYLCASSGGLAGYYNEQFFGPGTRLTVL.

The CDR3 region is CASEGGGSNQPQHF. CDR3 nucleotides: TGTGCCAGTGAAGGGGGCGGGAGCAATCAGCCCCAGCATTTT. The J gene is TRBJ1-5, the V gene TRBV7-9; 7 nucleotides align to TRBD1. The germline gives CDR1 SEHNR, CDR2 FQNEAQ (reference sequence). The CDR3 length is 14 residues. Trimming cost V 9 bases and J 1 base; bases outside gene matches: 6.

This chain connects TRBV5-1 to TRBJ2-3, with TRBD2 matching over 9 bases. V shed 1 base and J 5 bases; nucleotides not matched to a gene: 14. In germline, CDR1 is SGHRS, CDR2 YFSETQ. This CDR3 has 18 residues. The CDR3 spells CASSLLSSGVLAEDTQYF. CDR3 sequence (DNA): TGCGCCAGCAGCTTGTTGTCTAGCGGGGTCCTTGCGGAAGATACGCAGTATTTT.

The rearrangement uses TRBV29-1 and TRBJ2-2; 7 bases line up with TRBD2. The CDR3 totals 12 residues. Looked up from germline, CDR1 is SQVTM and CDR2 is ANQGSEA. V was pared by 4 bases and J by 6 bases, with 2 bases of the junction left unmatched. The DNA of the CDR3 is TGCAGCGTTGTCGGGGGGTCCGGGGAGCTGTTTTTT. This translates into CSVVGGSGELFF.

The chain combines TRBV7-9 with TRBJ2-5; possible D gene TRBD2, 7 bases. Per germline, CDR1 SEHNR and CDR2 FQNEAQ (reference sequence). Trimming took 4 bases from V and 5 from J, leaving 17 bases between them. The CDR3 is 15 amino acids. The CDR3 coding sequence is TGTGCCAGCAGCTCGACTCCCGGGGGGCTCGAGACCCAGTACTTC. This sequence encodes CASSSTPGGLETQYF.

As for this clone: Distinct nucleotide sequences in the sample also encode this CDR3. V is TRBV7-9 and J is TRBJ2-1; weak D call: TRBD1 (5 bases). CDR1 is SEHNR, CDR2 FQNEAQ, per germline (reference sequence). The CDR3 length is 13 residues. Trimming pared 2 bases from V and 4 bases from J, leaving 6 bases between. CDR3 sequence: CASSLSGYNEQFF. CDR3 nucleotides: TGTGCCAGCAGCTTATCAGGGTACAATGAGCAGTTCTTC.

V usage is TRBV11-2 and J usage is TRBJ2-5; tentatively, D is TRBD2 (5 bases). The tail of the sequence fits TRBJ2-7 better, so the J call may be wrong. The germline gives CDR1 SGHAT, CDR2 FQNNGV. This CDR3 comprises 15 residues. The CDR3 nucleotides read TGTGCCAGCAGCCACCTTCAGGCTATGAGGGCCGAGCAGTACTTC. It codes for CASSHLQAMRAEQYF.

The chain links TRBV11-3 to TRBJ1-1; D is possibly TRBD1 (6 bases). The CDR3 is made up of 14 amino acids. The germline V gene encodes CDR1 SGHNT and CDR2 YENEEA. Trimming removed 4 bases at V and 5 bases at J, with 14 bases between. CDR3 DNA: TGTGCCAGCAGCTCGCCAACAGGGATTACTGAAGCTTTCTTT. This encodes CASSSPTGITEAFF.

The chain couples TRBV29-1 to TRBJ2-5; D gene ambiguous. The better agreement between TRBJ2-7 and the DNA end casts doubt on the J call. CDR3 size: 12 residues. Per the germline V gene, CDR1 is SQVTM and CDR2 is ANQGSEA. The CDR3 loop reads CSVEDAEYEQYF. CDR3 coding DNA: TGCAGCGTTGAAGACGCCGAGTACGAGCAGTACTTC.

This chain links TRBV4-1 with TRBJ2-6; 7 bases fit TRBD1. Germline assignment: CDR1 MGHRA and CDR2 YSYEKL. The CDR3 covers 17 residues. After removal of 4 bases from V and 0 bases from J, the junction contained 6 bases not matched to a gene. This CDR3 is CASSPTGLGSGANVLTF. Written as DNA, the CDR3 is TGCGCCAGCAGCCCGACAGGGTTGGGCTCTGGGGCCAACGTCCTGACTTTC.

Comment on this clone: Other DNA sequences in this sample translate to the same CDR3. V and J are TRBV9 and TRBJ1-5, with D unresolved. The ends were cut back, 0 bases at V and 6 bases at J, with 7 bases in the middle. Germline V gives CDR1 SGDLS, CDR2 YYNGEE. The CDR3 is 13 amino acids. The CDR3 reads CASSVGDGQPQHF. The CDR3 DNA reads as TGTGCCAGCAGCGTAGGTGACGGTCAGCCCCAGCATTTT.

The CDR3 protein is CAISDSSGRDQETQYF. CDR3 bases: TGTGCCATCAGTGACAGTTCGGGCAGGGACCAAGAGACCCAGTACTTC. The genes are TRBV10-3 and TRBJ2-5; D might be TRBD1 (5 bases). Trimming took 3 bases from V and 0 from J, leaving 14 bases between them. Germline assignment: CDR1 ENHRY and CDR2 SYGVKD. The CDR3 has 16 residues.

This clone occurred a few times. This rearrangement joins TRBV7-9 to TRBJ2-4; D is perhaps TRBD1 (6 bases). The CDR3 runs 16 residues. V was clipped by 0 bases and J by 0 bases, with 9 bases between them. CDR1 and CDR2 from the germline V gene are SEHNR and FQNEAQ (reference sequence). DNA for the CDR3: TGTGCCAGCAGCTTAGCGCAGGGGTCAGCCAAAAACATTCAGTACTTC. Residues: CASSLAQGSAKNIQYF.

The genes are TRBV4-1 and TRBJ2-2; no clear D gene. This CDR3 is built from 13 residues. Germline CDR1 reads MGHRA; CDR2 reads YSYEKL. V lost 4 bases, J lost 6 bases, and 9 bases lay in between. CDR3 nucleotides: TGCGCCAGCAGCCCTCCCCCCCCCGGGGAGCTGTTTTTT. This sequence encodes CASSPPPPGELFF.